This T cell receptor (beta chain) derives from a study of cytomegalovirus exposure and HLA in healthy donors. Overall study findings and caveats: There was a cluster of highly shared sequence variants that was likely a sequencing artifact.

On this clone: The antigen remains unidentified.

The germline V gene has CDR1 MDHEN and CDR2 SYDVKM. This CDR3 region has 14 residues. The J segment lost 4 bases and the V segment lost 8 bases, leaving 5 bases of the junction unmatched. Primers for the PCR totalled 60 Vbeta and 13 Jbeta. Sequencing used immunoSEQ multiplex PCR; TCRdb keeps in-frame clones, though not all of them. The data show about 130,000 clones, with approximately 78% seen just once and roughly 7.8% held by the top ten. This receptor was obtained from a woman between 50 and 59 years old in good health and CMV-seropositive. The chain links TRBV28 to TRBJ1-2, with 12 bases lining up with TRBD1. Sequences were obtained from PBMCs. CDR3 loop: CASLGTGGSYGYTF. Here the CDR3 DNA reads TGTGCCAGCCTGGGGACAGGGGGCAGCTATGGCTACACCTTC.